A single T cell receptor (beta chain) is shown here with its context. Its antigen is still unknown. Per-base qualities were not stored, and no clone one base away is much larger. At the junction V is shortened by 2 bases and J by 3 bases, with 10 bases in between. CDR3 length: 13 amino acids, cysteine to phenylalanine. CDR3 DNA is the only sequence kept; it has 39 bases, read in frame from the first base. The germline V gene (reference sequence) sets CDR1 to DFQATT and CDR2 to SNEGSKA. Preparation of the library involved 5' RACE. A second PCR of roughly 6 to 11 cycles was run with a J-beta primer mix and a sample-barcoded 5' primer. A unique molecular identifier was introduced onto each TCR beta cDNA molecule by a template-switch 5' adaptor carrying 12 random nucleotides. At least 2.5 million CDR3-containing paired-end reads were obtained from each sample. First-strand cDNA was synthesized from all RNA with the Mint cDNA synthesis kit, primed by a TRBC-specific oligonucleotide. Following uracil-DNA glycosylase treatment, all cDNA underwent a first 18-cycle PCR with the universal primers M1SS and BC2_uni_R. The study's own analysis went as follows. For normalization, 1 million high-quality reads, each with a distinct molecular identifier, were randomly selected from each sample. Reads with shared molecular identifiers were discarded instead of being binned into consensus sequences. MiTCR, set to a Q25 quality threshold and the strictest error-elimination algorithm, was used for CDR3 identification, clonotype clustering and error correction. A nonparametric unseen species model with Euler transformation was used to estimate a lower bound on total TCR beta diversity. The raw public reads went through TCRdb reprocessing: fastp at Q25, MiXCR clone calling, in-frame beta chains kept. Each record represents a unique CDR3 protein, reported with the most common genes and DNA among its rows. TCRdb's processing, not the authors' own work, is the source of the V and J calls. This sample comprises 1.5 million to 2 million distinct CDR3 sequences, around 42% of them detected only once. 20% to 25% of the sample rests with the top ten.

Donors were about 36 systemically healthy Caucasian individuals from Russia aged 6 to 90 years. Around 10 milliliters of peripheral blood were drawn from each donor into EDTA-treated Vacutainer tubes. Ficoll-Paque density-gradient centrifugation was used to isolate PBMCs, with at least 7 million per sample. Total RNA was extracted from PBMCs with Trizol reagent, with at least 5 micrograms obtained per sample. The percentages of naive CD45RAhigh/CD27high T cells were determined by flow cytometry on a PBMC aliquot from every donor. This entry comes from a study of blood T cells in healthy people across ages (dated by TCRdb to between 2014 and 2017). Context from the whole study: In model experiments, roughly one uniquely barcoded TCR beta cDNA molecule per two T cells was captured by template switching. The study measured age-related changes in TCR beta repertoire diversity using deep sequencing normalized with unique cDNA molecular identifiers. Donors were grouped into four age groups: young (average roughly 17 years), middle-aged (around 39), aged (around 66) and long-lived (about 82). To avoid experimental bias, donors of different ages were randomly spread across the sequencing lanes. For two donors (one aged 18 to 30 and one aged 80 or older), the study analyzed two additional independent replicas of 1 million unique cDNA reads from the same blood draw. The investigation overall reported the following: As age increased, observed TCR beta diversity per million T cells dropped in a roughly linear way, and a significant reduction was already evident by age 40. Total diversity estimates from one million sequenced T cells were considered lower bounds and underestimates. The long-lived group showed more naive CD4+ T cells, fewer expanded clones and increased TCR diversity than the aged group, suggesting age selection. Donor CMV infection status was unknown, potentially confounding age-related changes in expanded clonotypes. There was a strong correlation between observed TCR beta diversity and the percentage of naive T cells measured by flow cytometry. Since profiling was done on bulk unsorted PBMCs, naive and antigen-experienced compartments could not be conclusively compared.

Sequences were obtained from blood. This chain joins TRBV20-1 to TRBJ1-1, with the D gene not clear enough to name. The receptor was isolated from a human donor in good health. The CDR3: CSARSDDYTEAFF. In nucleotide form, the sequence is TGCAGTGCTAGATCCGATGACTACACTGAAGCTTTCTTT.